This T cell receptor (beta chain) comes out of a study of blood T cell repertoires in COVID-19. The overall study: PBMCs, B-cell-depleted T cells, or T cells were the source of the cDNA or gDNA that made up the material.

Per the authors' pipeline: Estimates of nucleated cell counts were drawn from the amplification of reference gene primers. Clones were sequenced by immunoSEQ multiplex PCR, and TCRdb holds only the in-frame ones, with some missing. The V and J calls and clone size come from that table; D and trimming were worked out from the DNA. This repertoire shows roughly 41,000 clones, 90% found once; its top ten account for about 25%. This CDR3 has 20 residues. V shed 6 bases and J 1 base; nucleotides not matched to a gene: 18. The germline gives CDR1 MNHNY, CDR2 SVGAGI (reference sequence). This clone was seen just once.

This chain uses TRBV6-6 with TRBJ1-5; 10 positions match TRBD1. The sequence was obtained from a man in his sixties with active or convalescent COVID-19. Sequenced: peripheral blood. The CDR3 reads CASSARLGQGDSLSNQPQHF. CDR3 bases: TGTGCCAGCAGCGCTCGGTTAGGACAGGGGGACTCACTGAGCAATCAGCCCCAGCATTTT.